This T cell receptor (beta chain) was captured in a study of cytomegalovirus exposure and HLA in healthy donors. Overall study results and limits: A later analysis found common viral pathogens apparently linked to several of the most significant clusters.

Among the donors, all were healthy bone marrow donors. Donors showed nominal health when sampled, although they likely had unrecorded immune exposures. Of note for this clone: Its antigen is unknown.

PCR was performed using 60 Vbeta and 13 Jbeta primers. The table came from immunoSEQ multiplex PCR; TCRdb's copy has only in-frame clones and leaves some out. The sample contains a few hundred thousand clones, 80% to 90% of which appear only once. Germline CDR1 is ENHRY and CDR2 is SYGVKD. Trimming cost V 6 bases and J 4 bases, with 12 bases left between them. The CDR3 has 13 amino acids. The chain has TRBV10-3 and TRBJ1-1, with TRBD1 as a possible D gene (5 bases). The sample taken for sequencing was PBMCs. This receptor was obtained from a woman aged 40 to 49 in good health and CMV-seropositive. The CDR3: CAISEQESTEAFF. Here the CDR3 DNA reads TGTGCCATCAGCGAACAGGAGTCCACTGAAGCTTTCTTT.